This entry describes one TCR beta chain. Its antigen remains unknown. Trimming pared 4 bases from V and 8 bases from J, leaving 12 bases between. This CDR3 has 13 amino acids. In germline, CDR1 is SGDLS, CDR2 YYNGEE. This sample stems from a study of shared clonotypes between healthy human individuals. Turning to the study itself: With ages of 18 to 49, the donors were a couple of women and a few men. Study-wide findings and caveats: Relative to memory subsets, naive subsets generally showed larger estimated richness.

CD45RO negativity and positive selection for CCR7 defined naive CD8 cells, a population that excluded terminally differentiated effector memory CD45RA+ cells. Donors were Caucasian adults residing in Nashville, Tennessee, USA. TCRdb keeps only in-frame clones here, not all; method: immunoSEQ multiplex PCR. The repertoire holds some 2,000,000 clones, with just under 95% as singletons. Sequenced: naive CD8+ T cells sorted from blood. The V call is TRBV9, the J call TRBJ2-2; D gene uncertain. The receptor was derived from a man between 18 and 29 years old in good health. CDR3 loop: CASSPSLGGELFF. CDR3 nucleotide sequence: TGTGCCAGCAGCCCTTCCCTGGGGGGGGAGCTGTTTTTT.